This record covers a single TCR beta chain. The table lists this clone with a few counts. There is no known antigen for this receptor. One base away there is no much larger clone; base qualities are not given. An Illumina MiSeq was used to sequence the TCRbeta libraries, yielding an average of about 42,000 productive templates per sample. TCRbeta CDR3 libraries were generated with the immunoSEQ assay using multiplex PCR amplification. As for the original processing: Repertoire diversity was calculated as previously defined, and values close to 0 indicated extremely monoclonal samples. The clones in this table, taken by TCRdb from immuneACCESS, are in-frame only. Not every clone is retained; where verified, under half of the shortfall comes from an unresolved V gene, and the cause of the rest is unknown. D and trimming were read from the DNA, whereas the V and J calls and clone size are those reported in that table. The sample contains approximately 42,000 clones, roughly 81% of them found a single time. The biggest ten clones account for around 0.39% of the sample.

The data stem from a study of STAT3 mutations in large granular lymphocyte leukemia (dated by TCRdb to about 2019). About the full investigation: In roughly half of the longitudinally sequenced T-LGLL patients, canonical activating STAT3 mutations were detected. One or more immunosuppressive therapy regimens were given to more than half of T-LGLL patients, and hematologic response was seen in over 35% of the treated patients. Two patients with natural killer LGL leukemia were also sequenced longitudinally as controls within the study. Each patient was sequenced at an average of 4 time points, ranging from 2 to 8 samplings. Patients with T-cell large granular lymphocyte leukemia underwent serial deep sequencing of TCRbeta CDR3 and STAT3 to reconstruct clonal hierarchy and dynamics. More than 15 representative T-LGLL cases were selected from an initial cohort of 200 to 250 LGL patients for longitudinal TCRbeta and STAT3 sequencing.

The same DNA, extracted from blood mononuclear cells, served for both TCR sequencing and STAT3 sequencing. Beyond this particular receptor, the publication reports: In several patients, dominant TCR clone burden exceeded STAT3 mutant burden, suggesting STAT3 mutation arose secondarily within a pre-expanded clone. Persisting codominant clonotypes in some patients meant a small but highly pathogenic clone may have been missed. Because no samples were available when a clone first appeared, clonal expansion was inferred from samplings taken at other points. The linking of therapy response to changes in TCR clonal burden was complicated by variable intervals between samplings and differing treatment regimens. In 6 of 18 patients, TCR clonotype switching occurred after therapy, and every newly emerging clone was STAT3 wild type. At least one immunodominant TCRbeta clonotype was present in every T-LGLL patient, and multiple immunodominant subclonotypes appeared in about half of the T-LGLL patients.

The germline V gene (reference sequence) sets CDR1 to LNHDA and CDR2 to SQIVND. Spanning cysteine to phenylalanine, the CDR3 consists of 15 amino acids. Only the CDR3 DNA is retained, 45 bases long and in frame from the first base. The junction shows trimming of 4 bases on V and 5 bases on J, and the gene matches do not reach 9 bases of it. The sequencing input was PBMCs. The clonotype comes from a human donor with T large granular lymphocyte leukemia. Some clones in this sample may be carry-over from other donors' samples. The chain is made from TRBV19 and TRBJ2-5; 8 nucleotides in the junction match TRBD2. The CDR3 in this case is CASSTPGLGIETQYF. The DNA sequence is as follows: TGTGCCAGTAGTACCCCGGGACTAGGGATCGAGACCCAGTACTTC. Full variable domain (CDR3 extended with the reference TRBV19 and TRBJ2-5 proteins): DGGITQSPKYLFRKEGQNVTLSCEQNLNHDAMYWYRQDPGQGLRLIYYSQIVNDFQKGDIAEGYSVSREKKESFPLTVTSAQKNPTAFYLCASSTPGLGIETQYFGPGTRLLVL.